These 25 T cell receptor beta chains were sequenced from one sample in a study of shared clonotypes between healthy human individuals. The method was immunoSEQ multiplex PCR; TCRdb's version includes in-frame clones alone and lacks a portion of them. Of roughly 520,000 clones detected, around 96% appear once; the ten largest clones hold about 0.067%. Material for sequencing was naive CD4+ T cells sorted from blood. Described subset: CD45RA+ positively selected. The receptors derive from a woman between 25 and 40 years old in good health.

The gene calls are TRBV2 and TRBJ2-7; D is undetermined. CDR1 and CDR2 (germline): SNHLY, FYNNEI. The V and J ends lost 6 bases and 4 bases respectively, with 10 bases between them. This CDR3 has 12 amino acids. The CDR3 DNA sequence: TGTGCCAGCAGACCGCTCCATTACGAGCAGTACTTC. As protein: CASRPLHYEQYF.

The rearrangement uses TRBV27 and TRBJ1-2, with D perhaps TRBD1 (6 bases). V was pared by 9 bases and J by 4 bases, with 12 bases between. Germline V gene sequence: CDR1 MNHEY, CDR2 SMNVEV (reference sequence). The CDR3 contains 12 residues. The CDR3 DNA sequence: TGTGCCAGTAGACAGGAAACCTATGGCTACACCTTC. Translated: CASRQETYGYTF.

A remark on this clone: Different DNA sequences within this sample yield the same CDR3. The V gene is TRBV5-1, the J gene TRBJ1-3; 7 nucleotides line up with TRBD1. The CDR3 length is 14 residues. Germline V gene data show CDR1 as SGHRS and CDR2 as YFSETQ. V lost 4 bases and J lost 4; bases outside the gene matches: 5. The DNA of the CDR3 is TGCGCCAGCAGCCCTGGGACAGACGGAAACACCATATATTTT. It yields the protein CASSPGTDGNTIYF.

This rearrangement joins TRBV4-1 to TRBJ1-3, with D uncertain. CDR1 is MGHRA, CDR2 YSYEKL, per germline. V dropped 4 bases and J dropped 4 bases, with 14 bases sitting between them. The CDR3 totals 15 residues. The CDR3 here is CASSRPTARGNTIYF. The CDR3 DNA follows: TGCGCCAGCAGCCGACCCACTGCGAGGGGAAACACCATATATTTT.

This CDR3 reads CASSGTGNQPQHF. In nucleotides, the CDR3 is TGTGCCAGCAGTGGAACAGGTAATCAGCCCCAGCATTTT. The chain joins TRBV28 to TRBJ1-5; maybe TRBD1 (5 bases). Between the trimmed V and J ends, which lost 5 bases and 4 bases, there was a span of 9 bases. This CDR3 has 13 residues. The germline V gene encodes CDR1 MDHEN and CDR2 SYDVKM. The variable domain in full, completed from reference TRBV28 and TRBJ1-5, reads DVKVTQSSRYLVKRTGEKVFLECVQDMDHENMFWYRQDPGLGLRLIYFSYDVKMKEKGDIPEGYSVSREKKERFSLILESASTNQTSMYLCASSGTGNQPQHFGDGTRLSIL.

This sequence joins TRBV2 and TRBJ2-1; D may be TRBD2 (6 bases). CDR1 is SNHLY and CDR2 is FYNNEI in the germline V gene. This CDR3 comprises 13 residues. Trimming cost V 6 bases and J 5 bases, with 11 bases left between them. For the CDR3, the DNA is TGTGCCAGCAGGCACGGGACTCACAATGAGCAGTTCTTC. This gives the protein CASRHGTHNEQFF.

The chain employs TRBV5-1 and TRBJ2-3, with 8 bases aligning to TRBD1. The CDR3 is 15 amino acids. CDR1 and CDR2 from the germline V gene are SGHRS and YFSETQ. Losses at the gene ends were 3 bases for V and 6 bases for J; bases not matched to a gene: 9. The CDR3 spells CASSSLQGAADTQYF. The DNA for the CDR3 is TGCGCCAGCAGCTCCCTCCAGGGGGCTGCGGATACGCAGTATTTT.

This chain joins TRBV7-9 and TRBJ2-1, with TRBD2 identical over 13 bases. The CDR3 length is 17 residues. The germline CDR1 and CDR2 sequences are SEHNR and FQNEAQ (reference sequence). The V gene end was trimmed by 3 bases and the J gene end by 4 bases; junction bases not matched to a gene: 6. CDR3 sequence (DNA): TGTGCCAGCAGCTTTTTGGGACTAGCGGGACAATACAATGAGCAGTTCTTC. Protein: CASSFLGLAGQYNEQFF.

The chain employs TRBV18 and TRBJ2-5; D gene uncertain. The DNA end favors TRBJ2-7, so the J call may be wrong. Germline CDR1 reads KGHSH; CDR2 reads LQKENI. The CDR3 covers 14 residues. CDR3 amino acids: CASSRTPGQYEQYF. DNA for the CDR3: TGTGCCAGCTCACGAACTCCTGGGCAGTACGAGCAGTACTTC.

Here the CDR3 DNA reads TGTGCCAGCAGCCTCATACACGAGCAGTACTTC. Translation: CASSLIHEQYF. This rearrangement joins TRBV6-1 to TRBJ2-7; no definite D call. Germline V gene lookup returns CDR1 MNHNS and CDR2 SASEGT. V lost 6 bases to trimming and J lost 5 bases, with 8 bases between them. The CDR3 runs to 11 residues.

CDR3 amino acids: CASSFETVYYEQYF. CDR3 nucleotide sequence: TGTGCCAGCAGCTTTGAGACAGTCTACTACGAGCAGTACTTC. The chain couples TRBV7-9 to TRBJ2-7; TRBD1 is a possible D gene (5 bases). Trimming took 3 bases from V and 3 from J, leaving 12 bases between them. CDR1 and CDR2 from the germline V gene are SEHNR and FQNEAQ (reference sequence). The CDR3 sequence is 14 residues long.

The chain recombines TRBV2 with TRBJ2-2; D remains ambiguous. Germline loops: CDR1 SNHLY, CDR2 FYNNEI. The CDR3 length is 14 residues. V lost 6 bases to trimming and J lost 6 bases, with 14 bases between them. CDR3 in amino acids: CASSPLTSPGELFF. The CDR3 DNA sequence: TGTGCCAGCAGCCCCCTGACCAGTCCCGGGGAGCTGTTTTTT.

This rearrangement joins TRBV29-1 to TRBJ1-1; weak D call: TRBD1 (5 bases). Germline-derived CDR1 and CDR2 are SQVTM and ANQGSEA. With 2 bases removed from V and 4 bases from J, the gap between germline ends came to 11 bases. The CDR3 is 13 amino acids. DNA of the CDR3: TGCAGCGTTGAAAGCCCAAGGGGCACTGAAGCTTTCTTT. It specifies CSVESPRGTEAFF.

CDR3 sequence reads: CASSRRDYNEQFF. The CDR3 nucleotides are TGTGCCAGTAGTCGCCGGGACTACAATGAGCAGTTCTTC. V usage is TRBV19 and J usage is TRBJ2-1, with D possibly matching TRBD2 (5 bases). The germline V and J ends were trimmed by 5 bases and 3 bases, with 8 bases remaining between them. CDR1 is LNHDA and CDR2 is SQIVND in the germline V gene (reference sequence). The CDR3 is 13 amino acids.

The chain employs TRBV15 and TRBJ2-3; 12 nucleotides align to TRBD2. Germline CDR1 reads LNHNV; CDR2 reads YYDKDF (reference sequence). The CDR3 extends over 15 amino acids. The trim removed 6 bases at V and 2 bases at J, leaving 3 bases unmatched. The chain's CDR3 is CATRLAGGNTDTQYF. DNA of the CDR3: TGTGCCACCAGGCTAGCGGGAGGGAACACAGATACGCAGTATTTT.

V usage is TRBV30 and J usage is TRBJ2-5; D gene ambiguous. The assigned J gene may be wrong: the sequence end matches TRBJ2-7 better. Per germline, CDR1 GTSNPN and CDR2 SVGIG (reference sequence). This CDR3 comprises 14 residues. CDR3 residues: CAWSVRWGSYEQYF. In DNA form, the CDR3 reads TGTGCCTGGAGTGTAAGATGGGGCTCCTACGAGCAGTACTTC.

This clone has only one observation. J is TRBJ2-5 and V is TRBV6-1; 7 nucleotides align to TRBD2. The CDR3 covers 15 residues. Germline trimming cut 4 bases from V and 5 bases from J; bases unmatched to any gene: 10. From germline, CDR1 is MNHNS and CDR2 SASEGT. The CDR3 reads CASSAQPGGWETQYF. CDR3 DNA sequence: TGTGCCAGCAGTGCACAACCCGGGGGGTGGGAGACCCAGTACTTC.

This chain joins TRBV19 and TRBJ2-7; D may be TRBD1 or TRBD2 (6 bases each). The V end lost 3 bases, the J end lost 1 base, and 10 bases lay between the germline ends. The length of the CDR3 is 14 residues. The germline V gene encodes CDR1 LNHDA and CDR2 SQIVND (reference sequence). CDR3 sequence reads: CASSIGGASYEQYF. The CDR3 bases are TGTGCCAGTAGTATCGGGGGCGCGTCCTACGAGCAGTACTTC.

This rearrangement joins TRBV7-9 to TRBJ1-4, with D unclear. The CDR3 has 15 amino acids. Per germline, CDR1 SEHNR and CDR2 FQNEAQ (reference sequence). V lost 1 base, J lost 5 bases, and 11 bases lay in between. The CDR3 sequence: CASSLGGSPNEKLFF. The DNA of the CDR3 is TGTGCCAGCAGCTTAGGAGGCAGCCCGAATGAAAAACTGTTTTTT. Full variable domain (missing parts from reference TRBV7-9 and TRBJ1-4): DTGVSQNPRHKITKRGQNVTFRCDPISEHNRLYWYRQTLGQGPEFLTYFQNEAQLEKSRLLSDRFSAERPKGSFSTLEIQRTEQGDSAMYLCASSLGGSPNEKLFFGSGTQLSVL.

This clone was found once. V and J are TRBV11-2 and TRBJ2-7; D is ambiguous. Trimming took 1 base from V and 4 from J, leaving 14 bases between them. The germline gives CDR1 SGHAT, CDR2 FQNNGV. The CDR3 is made up of 15 amino acids. The DNA for the CDR3 is TGTGCCAGCAGCTTAGTAGGCGGCTTACTTTACGAGCAGTACTTC. Protein: CASSLVGGLLYEQYF.

The chain is built from TRBV28 and TRBJ2-2, with TRBD1 as a possible D gene (5 bases). This CDR3 spans 16 amino acids. V lost 3 bases and J lost 2, with 13 bases in between. The germline gives CDR1 MDHEN, CDR2 SYDVKM. The CDR3 bases are TGTGCCAGCAGTTTTCCCAGGGTGGGAAACACCGGGGAGCTGTTTTTT. Its translation: CASSFPRVGNTGELFF.

In this sample, this clone turned up once. The chain is built from TRBV10-3 and TRBJ2-2, with D unresolved. CDR1 and CDR2 from the germline V gene are ENHRY and SYGVKD. V gave up 8 bases and J gave up 3 bases, with 4 bases separating them. CDR3 length: 11 amino acids. CDR3 protein: CAIEDTGELFF. The CDR3 nucleotides read TGTGCCATCGAGGACACCGGGGAGCTGTTTTTT.

This sequence joins TRBV5-1 and TRBJ2-5, with 11 positions matching TRBD2. The trim removed 4 bases at V and 5 bases at J, leaving 10 bases unmatched. CDR3 length: 16 residues. Germline lookup yields CDR1 SGHRS and CDR2 YFSETQ. The CDR3 nucleotides are TGCGCCAGCAGCCAGGCTAGCGGGAGGTTTCGGGAGACCCAGTACTTC. Translated, it gives CASSQASGRFRETQYF.

The chain has TRBV6-1 and TRBJ1-5; possible D gene TRBD1, 6 bases. Trimming cost V 3 bases and J 7 bases, with 16 bases left between them. CDR1 and CDR2 (germline): MNHNS, SASEGT. This CDR3 spans 15 amino acids. The CDR3 DNA sequence: TGTGCCAGCAGTGATGCGAGGGGGTCCGGACAGCCCCAGCATTTT. It specifies CASSDARGSGQPQHF.

The rearrangement links TRBV7-8 to TRBJ1-3; D is uncertain. Trimming took 5 bases from V and 0 from J, leaving 11 bases between them. Germline CDR1 reads SGHVS; CDR2 reads FQNEAQ. CDR3 length: 15 residues. The CDR3 is CASSPPGSSGNTIYF. The CDR3 nucleotides read TGTGCCAGCAGCCCCCCGGGAAGCTCTGGAAACACCATATATTTT.